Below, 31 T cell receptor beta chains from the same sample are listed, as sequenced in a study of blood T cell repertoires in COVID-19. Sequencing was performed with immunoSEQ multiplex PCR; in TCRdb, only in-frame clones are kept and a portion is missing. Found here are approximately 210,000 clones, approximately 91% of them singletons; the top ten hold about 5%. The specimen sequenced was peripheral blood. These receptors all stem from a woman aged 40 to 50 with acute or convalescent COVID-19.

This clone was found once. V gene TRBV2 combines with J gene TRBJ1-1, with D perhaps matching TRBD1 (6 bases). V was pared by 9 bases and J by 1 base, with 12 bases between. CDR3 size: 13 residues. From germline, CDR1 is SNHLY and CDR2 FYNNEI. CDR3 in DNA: TGTGCCAGTACAGGGAACCGGAACACTGAAGCTTTCTTT. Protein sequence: CASTGNRNTEAFF.

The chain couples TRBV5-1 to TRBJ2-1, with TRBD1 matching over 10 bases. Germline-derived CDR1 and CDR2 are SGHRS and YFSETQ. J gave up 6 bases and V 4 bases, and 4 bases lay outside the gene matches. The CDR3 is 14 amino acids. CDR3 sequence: CASSAGQGSNEQFF. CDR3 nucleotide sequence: TGCGCCAGCAGCGCGGGACAGGGGAGCAATGAGCAGTTCTTC.

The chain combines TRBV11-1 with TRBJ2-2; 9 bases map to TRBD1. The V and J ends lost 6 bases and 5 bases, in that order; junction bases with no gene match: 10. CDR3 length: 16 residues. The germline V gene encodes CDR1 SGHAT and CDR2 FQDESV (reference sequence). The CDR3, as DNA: TGTGCCAGCAGATTACTGGACAGGGGTGGGACCGGGGAGCTGTTTTTT. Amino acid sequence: CASRLLDRGGTGELFF.

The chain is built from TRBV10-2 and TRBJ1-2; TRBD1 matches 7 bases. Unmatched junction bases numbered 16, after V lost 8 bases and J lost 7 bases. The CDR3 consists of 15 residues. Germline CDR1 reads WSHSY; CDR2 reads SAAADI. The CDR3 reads CASCETGTSAGGYTF. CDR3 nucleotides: TGCGCCAGCTGCGAGACAGGGACCTCCGCGGGTGGCTACACCTTC.

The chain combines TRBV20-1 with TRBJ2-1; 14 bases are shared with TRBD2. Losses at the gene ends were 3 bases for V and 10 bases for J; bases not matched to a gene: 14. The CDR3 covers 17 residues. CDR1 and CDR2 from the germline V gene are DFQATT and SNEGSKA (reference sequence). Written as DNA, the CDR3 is TGCAGTGCTAGTGATTTAGAGACTAGCGGGGGGGCCTTAGAGCAGTTCTTC. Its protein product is CSASDLETSGGALEQFF.

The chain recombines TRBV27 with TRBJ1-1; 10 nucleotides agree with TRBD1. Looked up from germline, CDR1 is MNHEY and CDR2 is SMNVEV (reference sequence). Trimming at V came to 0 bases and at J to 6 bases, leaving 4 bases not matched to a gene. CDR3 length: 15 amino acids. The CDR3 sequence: CASSLSGTGASEAFF. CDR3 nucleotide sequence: TGTGCCAGCAGTTTATCGGGGACAGGGGCCTCTGAAGCTTTCTTT.

The CDR3 is CASSKKGGGRQYV. In DNA form, the CDR3 reads TGTGCCAGCAGCAAAAAAGGGGGGGGCCGGCAGTACGTC. J is TRBJ2-7 and V is TRBV21-1; whether TRBD2, the table's D call, matches the DNA was not checked. TRBV21-1 is marked as a pseudogene. There are 13 residues in the CDR3.

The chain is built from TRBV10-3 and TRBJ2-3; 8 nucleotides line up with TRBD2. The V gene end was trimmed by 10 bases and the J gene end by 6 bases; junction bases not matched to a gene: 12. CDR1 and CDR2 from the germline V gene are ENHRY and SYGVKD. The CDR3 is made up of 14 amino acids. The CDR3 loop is CATRSGEGWDTQYF. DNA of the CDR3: TGTGCCACCCGTAGCGGGGAGGGGTGGGATACGCAGTATTTT.

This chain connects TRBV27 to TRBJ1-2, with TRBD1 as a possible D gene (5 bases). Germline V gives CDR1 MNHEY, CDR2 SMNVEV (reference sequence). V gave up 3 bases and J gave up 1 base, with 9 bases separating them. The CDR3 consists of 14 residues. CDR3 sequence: CASSLRGYNYGYTF. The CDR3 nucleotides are TGTGCCAGCAGTTTGCGGGGGTATAACTATGGCTACACCTTC.

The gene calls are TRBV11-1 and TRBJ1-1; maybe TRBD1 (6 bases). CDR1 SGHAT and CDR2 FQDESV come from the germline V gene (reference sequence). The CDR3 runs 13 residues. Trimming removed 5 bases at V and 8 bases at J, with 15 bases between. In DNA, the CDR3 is TGTGCCAGCAGCCCGTACAGGGAGACCGAAGCTTTCTTT. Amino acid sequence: CASSPYRETEAFF.

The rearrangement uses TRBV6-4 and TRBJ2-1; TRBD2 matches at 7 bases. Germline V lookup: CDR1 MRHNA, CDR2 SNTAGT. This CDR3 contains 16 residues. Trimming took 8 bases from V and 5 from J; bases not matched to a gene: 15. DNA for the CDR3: TGTGCCAGCTCTGGGGAGGGGTCCGCGGGGAACAATGAGCAGTTCTTC. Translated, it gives CASSGEGSAGNNEQFF.

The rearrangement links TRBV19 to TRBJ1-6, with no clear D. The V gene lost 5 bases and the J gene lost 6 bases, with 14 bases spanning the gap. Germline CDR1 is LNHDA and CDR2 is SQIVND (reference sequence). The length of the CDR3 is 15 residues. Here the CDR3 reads CASSPARPGNSPLHF. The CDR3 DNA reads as TGTGCCAGTAGTCCCGCGCGTCCGGGTAATTCACCCCTCCACTTT.

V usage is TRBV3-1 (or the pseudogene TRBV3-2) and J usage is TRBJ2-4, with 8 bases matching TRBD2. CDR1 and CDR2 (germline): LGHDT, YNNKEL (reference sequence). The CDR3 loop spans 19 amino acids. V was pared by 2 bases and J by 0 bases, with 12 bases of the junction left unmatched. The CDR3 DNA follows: TGTGCCAGCAGCCAATTTAGAGGAAGCGGGAGACTAGCCAAAAACATTCAGTACTTC. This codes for CASSQFRGSGRLAKNIQYF.

The CDR3 region is CASSQDRGRVHGTQYF. DNA for the CDR3: TGTGCCAGCAGCCAAGATAGGGGCAGGGTTCACGGTACGCAGTATTTT. The rearrangement joins TRBV3-1 (or the pseudogene TRBV3-2) to TRBJ2-3; D possibly corresponds to TRBD1 (5 bases). This CDR3 region has 16 residues. V lost 0 bases and J lost 8, with 18 bases in between. Per germline, CDR1 LGHDT and CDR2 YNNKEL (reference sequence).

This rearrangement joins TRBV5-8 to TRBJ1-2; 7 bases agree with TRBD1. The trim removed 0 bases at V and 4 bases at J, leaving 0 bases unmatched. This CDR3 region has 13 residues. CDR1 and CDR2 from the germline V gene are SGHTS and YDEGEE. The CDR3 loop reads CASSLGDSYGYTF. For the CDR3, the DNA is TGTGCCAGCAGCTTGGGGGACAGCTATGGCTACACCTTC.

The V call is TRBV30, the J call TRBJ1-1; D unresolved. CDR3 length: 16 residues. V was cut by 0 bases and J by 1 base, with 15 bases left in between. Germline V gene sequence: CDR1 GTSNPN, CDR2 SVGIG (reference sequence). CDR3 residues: CAWSVVVLARNTEAFF. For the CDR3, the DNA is TGTGCCTGGAGTGTTGTGGTCCTCGCGAGGAACACTGAAGCTTTCTTT.

The CDR3, as DNA: TGTGCCAGCAGGCATGCCCGGGACAGGACGATGCCGGGTCGGGGCTACACCTTC. It specifies CASRHARDRTMPGRGYTF. This chain uses TRBV3-1 (or the pseudogene TRBV3-2) with TRBJ1-2; 8 bases are a match to TRBD1. V lost 6 bases, J lost 8 bases, and 23 bases stayed unmatched. This CDR3 spans 18 amino acids. Germline values: CDR1 LGHDT, CDR2 YNNKEL (reference sequence).

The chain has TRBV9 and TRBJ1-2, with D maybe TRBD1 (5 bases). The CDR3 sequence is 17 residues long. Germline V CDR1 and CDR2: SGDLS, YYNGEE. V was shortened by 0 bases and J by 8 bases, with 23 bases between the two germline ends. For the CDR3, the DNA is TGTGCCAGCAGCGTAGACCAGATAAGAGGAGGGGTTGAAGGCTACACCTTC. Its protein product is CASSVDQIRGGVEGYTF.

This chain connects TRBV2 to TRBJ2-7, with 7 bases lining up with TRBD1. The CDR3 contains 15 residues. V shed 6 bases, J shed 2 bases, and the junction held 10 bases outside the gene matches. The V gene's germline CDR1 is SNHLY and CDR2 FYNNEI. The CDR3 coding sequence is TGTGCCAGCAGCCCCGACAGGGTTAGGGCCTACGAGCAGTACGTC. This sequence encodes CASSPDRVRAYEQYV.

The CDR3 reads CAWRAGRVYGYTF. CDR3 DNA: TGTGCCTGGAGGGCTGGCAGGGTATACGGCTACACCTTC. The chain couples TRBV30 to TRBJ1-2; D may be TRBD1 (5 bases). Germline loops: CDR1 GTSNPN, CDR2 SVGIG (reference sequence). V was cut by 3 bases and J by 8 bases, with 16 bases left in between. The CDR3 length is 13 residues.

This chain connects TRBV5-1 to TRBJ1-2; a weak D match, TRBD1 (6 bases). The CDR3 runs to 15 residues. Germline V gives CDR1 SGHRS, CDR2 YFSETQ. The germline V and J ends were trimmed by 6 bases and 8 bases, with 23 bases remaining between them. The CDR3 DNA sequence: TGCGCCAGCATCCTAGATAGCGGGGGCGGAGGAGGCTACACCTTC. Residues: CASILDSGGGGGYTF.

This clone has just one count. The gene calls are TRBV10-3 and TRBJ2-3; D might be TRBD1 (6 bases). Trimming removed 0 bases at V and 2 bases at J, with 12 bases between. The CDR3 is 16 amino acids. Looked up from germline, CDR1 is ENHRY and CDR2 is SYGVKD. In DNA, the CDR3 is TGTGCCATCAGTGAGTCGACACAGGGACCCACAGATACGCAGTATTTT. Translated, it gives CAISESTQGPTDTQYF.

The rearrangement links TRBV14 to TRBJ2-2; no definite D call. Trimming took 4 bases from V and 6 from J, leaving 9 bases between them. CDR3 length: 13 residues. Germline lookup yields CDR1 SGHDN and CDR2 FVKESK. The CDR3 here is CASSLAVPGELFF. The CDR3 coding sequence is TGTGCCAGCAGCCTCGCGGTCCCCGGGGAGCTGTTTTTT.

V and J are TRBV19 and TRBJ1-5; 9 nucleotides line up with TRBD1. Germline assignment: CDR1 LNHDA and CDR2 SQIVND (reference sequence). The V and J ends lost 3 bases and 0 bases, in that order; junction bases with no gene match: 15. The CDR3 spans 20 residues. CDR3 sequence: CASSMNRGDRVVYSNQPQHF. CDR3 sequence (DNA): TGTGCCAGTAGTATGAATCGCGGGGACAGGGTGGTTTATAGCAATCAGCCCCAGCATTTT. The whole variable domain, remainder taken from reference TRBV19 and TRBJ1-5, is DGGITQSPKYLFRKEGQNVTLSCEQNLNHDAMYWYRQDPGQGLRLIYYSQIVNDFQKGDIAEGYSVSREKKESFPLTVTSAQKNPTAFYLCASSMNRGDRVVYSNQPQHFGDGTRLSIL.

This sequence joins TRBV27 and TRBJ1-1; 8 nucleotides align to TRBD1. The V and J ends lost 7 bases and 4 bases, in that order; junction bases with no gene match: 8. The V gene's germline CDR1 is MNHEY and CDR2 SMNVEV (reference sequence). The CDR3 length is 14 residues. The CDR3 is CASNTGGSFTEAFF. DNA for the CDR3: TGTGCCAGCAATACAGGGGGGTCTTTCACTGAAGCTTTCTTT.

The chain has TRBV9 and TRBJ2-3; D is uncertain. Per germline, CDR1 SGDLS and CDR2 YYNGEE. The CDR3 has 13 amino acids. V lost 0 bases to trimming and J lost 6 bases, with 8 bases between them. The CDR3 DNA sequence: TGTGCCAGCAGCGTAGATCAGGCGGATACGCAGTATTTT. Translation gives CASSVDQADTQYF.

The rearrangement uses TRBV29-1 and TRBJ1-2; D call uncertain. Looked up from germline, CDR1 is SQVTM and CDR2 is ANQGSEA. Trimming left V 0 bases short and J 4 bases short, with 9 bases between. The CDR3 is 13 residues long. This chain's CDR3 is CSVEDARIYGYTF. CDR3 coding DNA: TGCAGCGTTGAAGATGCCAGGATCTATGGCTACACCTTC.

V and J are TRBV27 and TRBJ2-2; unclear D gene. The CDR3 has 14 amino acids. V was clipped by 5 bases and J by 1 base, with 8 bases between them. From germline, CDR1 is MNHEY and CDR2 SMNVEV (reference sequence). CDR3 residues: CASSKTLNTGELFF. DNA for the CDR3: TGTGCCAGCAGTAAGACATTGAACACCGGGGAGCTGTTTTTT.

The CDR3 loop is CASSQVARGGRTGELFF. CDR3 bases: TGTGCCAGCAGCCAAGTAGCGCGGGGGGGGCGCACCGGGGAGCTGTTTTTT. The chain combines TRBV3-1 (or the pseudogene TRBV3-2) with TRBJ2-2, with TRBD2 matching 9 bases. Germline CDR1 LGHDT, CDR2 YNNKEL (reference sequence). CDR3 size: 17 residues. The trim removed 1 base at V and 4 bases at J, leaving 7 bases unmatched.

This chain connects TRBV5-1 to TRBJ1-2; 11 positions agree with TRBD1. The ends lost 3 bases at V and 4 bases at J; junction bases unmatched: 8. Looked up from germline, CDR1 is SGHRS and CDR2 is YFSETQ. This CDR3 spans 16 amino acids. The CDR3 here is CASSSGQGAVGYGYTF. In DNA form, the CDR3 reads TGCGCCAGCAGCTCCGGACAGGGGGCGGTTGGCTATGGCTACACCTTC.

The CDR3 DNA is TGTGCCAGCAGCGTTACCGGGACTAGCGGGGGGCCCCCCTACAATGAGCAGTTCTTC. Translating gives CASSVTGTSGGPPYNEQFF. The genes are TRBV5-8 and TRBJ2-1; 15 positions agree with TRBD2. V shed 4 bases and J 2 bases; nucleotides not matched to a gene: 10. CDR3 length: 19 residues. Germline CDR1 and CDR2: SGHTS and YDEGEE. The full variable domain, with the rest looked up from reference TRBV5-8 and TRBJ2-1, is EAGVTQSPTHLIKTRGQQATLRCSPISGHTSVYWYQQALGLGLQFLLWYDEGEERNRGNFPPRFSGRQFPNYSSELNVNALELEDSALYLCASSVTGTSGGPPYNEQFFGPGTRLTVL.